The 19 T cell receptor beta chains reported below all come from one sample, sequenced in a study of shared clonotypes between healthy human individuals. Data came from immunoSEQ multiplex PCR; TCRdb stores just in-frame clones and leaves some out. The top ten hold 0.11% to 0.15% of the sample, which has roughly 2.5 million clones, just over 90% seen once. The sample comprised naive CD4+ T cells sorted from blood. The subset denotes: CD45RA+ positively selected. These receptor sequences come from a man aged 18-30 years in good health.

The V call is TRBV10-3, the J call TRBJ2-5; D is uncertain. The length of the CDR3 is 11 residues. Germline-derived CDR1 and CDR2 are ENHRY and SYGVKD. V was pared by 1 base and J by 7 bases, with 4 bases between. The CDR3 nucleotides read TGTGCCATCAGTGAGTTGGGGACCCAGTACTTC. Its translation: CAISELGTQYF.

This sequence joins TRBV5-1 and TRBJ2-3; 8 nucleotides line up with TRBD2. This CDR3 is 13 amino acids long. Germline CDR1 is SGHRS and CDR2 is YFSETQ. V lost 5 bases to trimming and J lost 3 bases; unmatched junction nucleotides: 2. The CDR3 loop is CASRAGETDTQYF. CDR3 nucleotide sequence: TGCGCCAGCAGAGCGGGAGAGACAGATACGCAGTATTTT.

In this sample, this clone turned up once. The chain carries TRBV11-2 and TRBJ1-5; D ambiguous. The CDR3 covers 16 residues. Germline-derived CDR1 and CDR2 are SGHAT and FQNNGV. Between the trimmed V and J ends, which lost 5 bases and 6 bases, there was a span of 20 bases. The CDR3 is CASSQAGGGPSQPQHF. CDR3 sequence (DNA): TGTGCCAGCAGCCAGGCCGGAGGTGGCCCTAGTCAGCCCCAGCATTTT. Based on the CDR3 plus reference TRBV11-2 and TRBJ1-5, the full variable domain is EAGVAQSPRYKIIEKRQSVAFWCNPISGHATLYWYQQILGQGPKLLIQFQNNGVVDDSQLPKDRFSAERLKGVDSTLKIQPAKLEDSAVYLCASSQAGGGPSQPQHFGDGTRLSIL.

This chain connects TRBV28 to TRBJ1-6; the D is unclear. The CDR3 consists of 11 residues. V lost 5 bases to trimming and J lost 9 bases, with 5 bases between them. Germline assignment: CDR1 MDHEN and CDR2 SYDVKM. The chain's CDR3 is CASSNISPLHF. Here the CDR3 DNA reads TGTGCCAGCAGTAATATTTCACCCCTCCACTTT.

The rearrangement uses TRBV7-9 and TRBJ2-7, with D maybe TRBD2 (6 bases). The germline gives CDR1 SEHNR, CDR2 FQNEAQ (reference sequence). V was trimmed by 5 bases and J by 3 bases, leaving 14 bases between them. This CDR3 has 14 amino acids. Here the CDR3 reads CASSLGPGDYEQYF. CDR3 nucleotides: TGTGCCAGCAGCCTGGGTCCGGGAGACTACGAGCAGTACTTC.

The chain uses TRBV7-2 and TRBJ2-7, with 7 bases identical to TRBD2. The V gene's germline CDR1 is SGHTA and CDR2 FQGNSA. This CDR3 has 17 amino acids. V shed 2 bases and J 1 base; nucleotides not matched to a gene: 11. Here the CDR3 DNA reads TGTGCCAGCAGCTTATTCTGGGCTAGCGGAAAATCCTACGAGCAGTACTTC. It specifies CASSLFWASGKSYEQYF.

The chain recombines TRBV25-1 with TRBJ1-1, with 7 bases matching TRBD1. Losses at the gene ends were 6 bases for V and 4 bases for J; bases not matched to a gene: 5. CDR1 MGHDK and CDR2 SYGVNS come from the germline V gene. CDR3 length equals 13 residues. DNA of the CDR3: TGTGCCAGCAGCTCGACAGGGATCACTGAAGCTTTCTTT. Translation gives CASSSTGITEAFF.

The chain links TRBV19 to TRBJ2-3; 8 nucleotides align to TRBD2. The CDR3 is 15 amino acids. The V gene's germline CDR1 is LNHDA and CDR2 SQIVND (reference sequence). Germline trimming cut 4 bases from V and 1 base from J; bases unmatched to any gene: 4. DNA of the CDR3: TGTGCCAGTAGTAGTGGGCGGGGGGGCACAGATACGCAGTATTTT. As protein: CASSSGRGGTDTQYF.

The chain uses TRBV5-4 and TRBJ2-1, with 13 bases aligning to TRBD2. Germline V CDR1 and CDR2: SGHNT, YYREEE (reference sequence). Trimming took 2 bases from V and 7 from J; bases not matched to a gene: 6. This CDR3 is 16 amino acids long. The chain's CDR3 is CASSLAGLAGQNEQFF. In nucleotides, the CDR3 is TGTGCCAGCAGCTTAGCGGGACTAGCGGGGCAGAATGAGCAGTTCTTC.

The chain employs TRBV7-8 and TRBJ2-7; weak D call: TRBD2 (6 bases). Germline assignment: CDR1 SGHVS and CDR2 FQNEAQ. Trimming cost V 5 bases and J 4 bases, with 15 bases left between them. The CDR3 extends over 14 amino acids. The CDR3, as DNA: TGTGCCAGCAGCCACAGCGGGTCTGTTTACGAGCAGTACTTC. Translation gives CASSHSGSVYEQYF.

V usage is TRBV15 and J usage is TRBJ2-7; TRBD1 is a possible D gene (6 bases). The germline V gene encodes CDR1 LNHNV and CDR2 YYDKDF (reference sequence). This CDR3 region has 20 residues. V lost 0 bases and J 3 bases, leaving 27 bases between the germline ends. The CDR3 sequence: CATSRDIAAGARKTFYEQYF. The CDR3 DNA reads TGTGCCACCAGCAGAGATATTGCGGCAGGGGCCAGGAAAACTTTCTACGAGCAGTACTTC.

The chain is built from TRBV7-8 and TRBJ1-2; D is uncertain. Germline values: CDR1 SGHVS, CDR2 FQNEAQ. The CDR3 is 12 amino acids. The ends were cut back, 5 bases at V and 7 bases at J, with 11 bases in the middle. CDR3 in amino acids: CASSPETAGYTF. For the CDR3, the DNA is TGTGCCAGCAGCCCGGAGACGGCTGGCTACACCTTC.

The chain is built from TRBV7-2 and TRBJ2-3, with D unclear. This CDR3 is built from 11 residues. CDR1 and CDR2 (germline): SGHTA, FQGNSA. V lost 2 bases and J lost 9, with 6 bases in between. The DNA of the CDR3 is TGTGCCAGCAGCTTATACGGGACGCAGTATTTT. It is translated as CASSLYGTQYF.

V is TRBV2 and J is TRBJ1-2; D possibly corresponds to TRBD1 (6 bases). The V and J ends lost 4 bases and 6 bases respectively, with 15 bases between them. In germline, CDR1 is SNHLY, CDR2 FYNNEI. The CDR3 spans 14 residues. CDR3 sequence reads: CASSATGGPDGYTF. CDR3 DNA: TGTGCCAGCAGTGCGACAGGAGGTCCTGATGGCTACACCTTC. Complete variable domain (other parts from reference TRBV2 and TRBJ1-2): EPEVTQTPSHQVTQMGQEVILRCVPISNHLYFYWYRQILGQKVEFLVSFYNNEISEKSEIFDDQFSVERPDGSNFTLKIRSTKLEDSAMYFCASSATGGPDGYTFGSGTRLTVV.

A note on this clone: Other DNA sequences from this sample encode an identical CDR3 as well. The V call is TRBV9, the J call TRBJ1-6; the match to TRBD1 covers 7 bases. The CDR3 loop spans 13 amino acids. V lost 1 base, J lost 8 bases, and 0 bases stayed unmatched. Germline CDR1 and CDR2: SGDLS and YYNGEE. The CDR3 protein is CASSVTGDSPLHF. DNA of the CDR3: TGTGCCAGCAGCGTAACAGGGGATTCACCCCTCCACTTT.

The V and J genes are TRBV4-3 and TRBJ2-3, with 9 positions matching TRBD2. V shed 0 bases and J 5 bases; nucleotides not matched to a gene: 6. CDR3 length: 16 residues. Looked up from germline, CDR1 is LGHNA and CDR2 is YSLEER. CDR3 in DNA: TGCGCCAGCAGCCAAGATCGAGGTAGCGGGAGAGATACGCAGTATTTT. This codes for CASSQDRGSGRDTQYF.

The chain has TRBV13 and TRBJ2-7; possible D gene TRBD2, 5 bases. Trimming removed 4 bases from V and 7 bases from J, with 14 bases in between. This CDR3 is 13 amino acids long. Germline CDR1 reads PRHDT; CDR2 reads FYEKMQ (reference sequence). CDR3 protein: CASSSDPEREQYF. The CDR3 DNA is TGTGCCAGCAGCTCGGATCCCGAGCGGGAGCAGTACTTC.

In DNA, the CDR3 is TGTGCCAGCAGCCACCTCGGGACAGGGCTCACAGATACGCAGTATTTT. Encoded protein: CASSHLGTGLTDTQYF. J is TRBJ2-3 and V is TRBV14, with 9 bases lining up with TRBD1. Losses at the gene ends were 3 bases for V and 2 bases for J; bases not matched to a gene: 6. This CDR3 contains 16 residues. CDR1 is SGHDN, CDR2 FVKESK, per germline. The variable domain in full, with the rest retrieved from reference TRBV14 and TRBJ2-3, is EAGVTQFPSHSVIEKGQTVTLRCDPISGHDNLYWYRRVMGKEIKFLLHFVKESKQDESGMPNNRFLAERTGGTYSTLKVQPAELEDSGVYFCASSHLGTGLTDTQYFGPGTRLTVL.

The rearrangement links TRBV5-3 to TRBJ1-5; 11 nucleotides line up with TRBD1. TRBV5-3 is an ORF for which the function is uncertain. CDR3 size: 15 residues. Trimming took 4 bases from V and 5 from J; bases not matched to a gene: 5. The CDR3 DNA sequence: TGTGCCAGAAGCGGGACAGGGGGTAACTATCAGCCCCAGCATTTT. Amino acids: CARSGTGGNYQPQHF.